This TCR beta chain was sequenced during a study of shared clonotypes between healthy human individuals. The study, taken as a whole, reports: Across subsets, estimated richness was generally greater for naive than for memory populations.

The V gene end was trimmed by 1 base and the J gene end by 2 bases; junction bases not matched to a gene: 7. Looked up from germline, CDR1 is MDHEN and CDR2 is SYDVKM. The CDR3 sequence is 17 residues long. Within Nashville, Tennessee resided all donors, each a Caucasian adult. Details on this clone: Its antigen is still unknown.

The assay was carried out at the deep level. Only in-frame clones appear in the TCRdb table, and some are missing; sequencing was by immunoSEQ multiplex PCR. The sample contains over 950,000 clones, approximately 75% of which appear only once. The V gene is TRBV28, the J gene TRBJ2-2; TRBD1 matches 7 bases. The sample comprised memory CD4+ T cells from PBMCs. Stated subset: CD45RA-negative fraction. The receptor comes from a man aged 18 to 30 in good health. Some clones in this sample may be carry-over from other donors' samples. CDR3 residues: CASSLSLGTDNTGELFF. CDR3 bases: TGTGCCAGCAGTTTATCCTTAGGGACAGACAACACCGGGGAGCTGTTTTTT.